Below, 8 T cell receptor beta chains from the same sample are listed, as sequenced in a study of memory CD4+ T cells and cytomegalovirus serostatus. The sort gate was single viable CD3+CD4+CD8-CD45RO+ cells for memory CD4+ T cells. Profiling relied on immunoSEQ multiplex PCR, and the TCRdb table lists in-frame clones only, not all of them. The sample gives tens of thousands of clones, 76% of which show up once; 1.1% is in the top ten. The specimen was memory CD4+ T cells from blood. These receptors were collected from an adult in good health and CMV-seronegative.

V is TRBV6-5 and J is TRBJ2-5, with D perhaps matching TRBD2 (5 bases). V shed 6 bases and J shed 2 bases, with 16 bases lying between them. The germline V gene encodes CDR1 MNHEY and CDR2 SVGAGI. The CDR3 has 15 residues. The CDR3 coding sequence is TGTGCCAGCAGGACTCAACTAGGCTCGCAAGAGACCCAGTACTTC. The encoded protein is CASRTQLGSQETQYF.

The chain combines TRBV7-2 with TRBJ1-1; 7 bases line up with TRBD1. V trimming: 5 bases; J trimming: 6 bases; junction bases outside the gene matches: 6. CDR3 length: 13 amino acids. Per germline, CDR1 SGHTA and CDR2 FQGNSA. The CDR3 sequence is CASSRRTGAEAFF. In DNA, the CDR3 is TGTGCCAGCAGCCGAAGGACAGGCGCTGAAGCTTTCTTT.

The chain joins TRBV7-6 to TRBJ2-5; 11 positions agree with TRBD2. Germline loops: CDR1 SGHVS, CDR2 FNYEAQ. The CDR3 length is 18 residues. J was trimmed by 5 bases and V by 2 bases; bases with no gene match: 13. The chain's CDR3 is CASSLPILAGAGRETQYF. In nucleotides, the CDR3 is TGTGCCAGCAGCTTACCTATACTAGCGGGAGCCGGTAGGGAGACCCAGTACTTC.

This clone was observed once. The chain uses TRBV5-5 and TRBJ1-1, with D possibly TRBD1 on 6 matching bases. The CDR3 is 15 amino acids. CDR1 and CDR2 from the germline V gene are SGHKS and YYEKEE (reference sequence). Trimming left V 4 bases short and J 1 base short, with 14 bases between. In nucleotides, the CDR3 is TGTGCCAGCAGCCACTCGAGGGGGAGGAACACTGAAGCTTTCTTT. Translating it yields CASSHSRGRNTEAFF.

The chain has TRBV6-1 and TRBJ2-7; D might be TRBD1 or TRBD2, each matching 7 bases. The V and J ends lost 11 bases and 2 bases respectively, with 16 bases between them. Germline assignment: CDR1 MNHNS and CDR2 SASEGT. The CDR3 is 13 amino acids. CDR3 bases: TGTGCCGGCACCCAGGGGGGGGCCTACGAGCAGTACTTC. Protein sequence: CAGTQGGAYEQYF.

The genes are TRBV28 and TRBJ2-7; 7 nucleotides align to TRBD1. The germline gives CDR1 MDHEN, CDR2 SYDVKM. V lost 2 bases to trimming and J lost 4 bases; unmatched junction nucleotides: 8. The length of the CDR3 is 15 residues. The CDR3 region is CASSLPTGTVYEQYF. CDR3 DNA sequence: TGTGCCAGCAGTTTACCGACAGGGACCGTATACGAGCAGTACTTC.

CDR3 bases: TGTGCCAGTAGTATAGATCGATATCGGCGGACCTCCGATACGCAGTATTTT. Translation gives CASSIDRYRRTSDTQYF. The chain carries TRBV19 and TRBJ2-3; D is undetermined. The germline V and J ends were trimmed by 0 bases and 6 bases, with 19 bases remaining between them. Germline values: CDR1 LNHDA, CDR2 SQIVND (reference sequence). There are 17 residues in the CDR3.

The chain couples TRBV19 to TRBJ1-5, with D possibly TRBD1 on 6 matching bases. Germline-derived CDR1 and CDR2 are LNHDA and SQIVND (reference sequence). The CDR3 has 15 amino acids. Deletions cut 4 bases from V and 7 bases from J, with 17 bases between. The CDR3 region has the DNA TGTGCCAGTAGTACACAGGGTGGCTCGGGACAGCCCCAGCATTTT. Amino acid sequence: CASSTQGGSGQPQHF.